Described below is a single T cell receptor beta chain sequence and its context. The record originates from a study of shared clonotypes between healthy human individuals. Measured with immunoSEQ multiplex PCR; TCRdb has only the in-frame clones, and not every one. The sample shows roughly 2.5 million clones, over 85% of them seen only once. CDR3 length equals 15 residues. V shed 1 base and J shed 6 bases, with 15 bases lying between them. The V gene's germline CDR1 is SGHDN and CDR2 FVKESK. The sequence was obtained from a man between 18 and 35 years old in good health. Input material: naive CD4+ T cells sorted from blood. As to subset: CD45RA+ positively selected. The genes are TRBV14 and TRBJ1-2, with a possible D match to TRBD1 (6 bases). The CDR3 loop is CASSQGSSGGHGYTF. CDR3 nucleotide sequence: TGTGCCAGCAGCCAAGGATCCTCGGGGGGGCATGGCTACACCTTC.